The clone carrying this T cell receptor beta chain has ten or more counts. Its antigen is currently unknown. V lost 0 bases, J lost 2 bases, and 9 bases stayed unmatched. The CDR3 runs 18 residues. Germline loops: CDR1 LNHNV, CDR2 YYDKDF (reference sequence). TCR beta CDR3 amplification from genomic DNA was performed by two-round multiplex PCR. First-round PCR used primers specific to each TRBV and TRBJ gene. TCRdb redid the calling of the multiplex PCR reads with MiXCR, one entry per CDR3 protein. The table includes about 47,000 distinct CDR3 sequences, approximately 30% detected once. Among the patients, all were node-negative on CT and PET/CT, and none had received prior chemotherapy or radiotherapy or had other malignancies. This record belongs to a study of prognosis after radiotherapy for stage I lung cancer. Study background: Squamous cell carcinoma was diagnosed in 7 or 8 patients and adenocarcinoma in some 13. Study findings and constraints: Diminished Shannon entropy following stereotactic body radiation therapy characterized patients who developed distant metastases. In patients receiving stereotactic body radiation therapy, unique TCR clone counts fell afterward, median approximately 9,100 versus 7,200.

The rearrangement joins TRBV15 to TRBJ2-7; 11 bases are a match to TRBD2. The sequence derives from a donor older than 45 with non-small cell lung cancer. The source material was PBMCs, sampled before or after stereotactic body radiation therapy (not recorded which). CDR3 sequence reads: CATSREPPQLAGAYEQYF. Written as DNA, the CDR3 is TGTGCCACCAGCAGAGAGCCACCCCAACTAGCGGGAGCCTACGAGCAGTACTTC. Complete variable domain (other parts from reference TRBV15 and TRBJ2-7): DAMVIQNPRYQVTQFGKPVTLSCSQTLNHNVMYWYQQKSSQAPKLLFHYYDKDFNNEADTPDNFQSRRPNTSFCFLDIRSPGLGDTAMYLCATSREPPQLAGAYEQYFGPGTRLTVT.